The 16 T cell receptor beta chains below all came from one sample that was sequenced in a study of CD8+CD57+ T cells in acquired aplastic anemia. Genomic DNA served as template for TCR beta VDJ and CDR3 profiling. Each CDR3 protein gets one entry after TCRdb re-called the reads with MiXCR. Of about 120,000 distinct CDR3 sequences listed, under 60% are singletons. Patients sequenced had flow cytometry evidence of CD8+CD57+ cell expansion. The source material was sorted CD4+, CD8+, or CD8+CD57+ T cells (not recorded which) from PBMCs. Source of these receptors: a human donor with aplastic anemia.

Of note for this clonotype: A clone one base away is much larger, so this may be a read error. The gene calls are TRBV27 and TRBJ1-1; D perhaps matches TRBD1 (5 bases). This CDR3 is built from 13 residues. Germline V gene sequence: CDR1 MNHEY, CDR2 SMNVEV (reference sequence). CDR3 region: CASSLGGGTKAFF. CDR3 nucleotides: TGTGCCAGCAGTTTAGGGGGAGGCACTAAAGCTTTCTTT.

V is TRBV29-1 and J is TRBJ2-7, with D perhaps given as TRBD1 or TRBD2 (5 bases each). The CDR3 covers 13 residues. Trimming shortened V by 3 bases and J by 3 bases, and 12 bases separated the two germline ends. CDR1 and CDR2 (germline): SQVTM, ANQGSEA. The CDR3 nucleotides read TGCAGCGTTGAGGTCGGGGACCACTACGAGCAGTACTTC. This gives the protein CSVEVGDHYEQYF.

The chain couples TRBV29-1 to TRBJ1-1; no firm D call. The V gene's germline CDR1 is SQVTM and CDR2 ANQGSEA. The CDR3 runs 10 residues. The CDR3 protein is CNRGNTEAFF. The CDR3 DNA follows: TGCAATCGGGGGAACACTGAAGCTTTCTTT.

In the case of this clonotype: One end of the junction is discordant with germline, which a read error may explain. The chain has TRBV4-3 and TRBJ1-1; D might be TRBD1 (5 bases). CDR3 length: 16 residues. The germline V gene encodes CDR1 LGHNA and CDR2 YSLEER. CDR3 loop: CASGQLLTGMNTEAFF. CDR3 coding DNA: TGCGCCAGCGGCCAATTGCTCACAGGAATGAACACTGAAGCTTTCTTT.

The chain has TRBV6-1 and TRBJ2-5, with 8 bases that match TRBD2. This CDR3 region has 15 residues. CDR1 MNHNS and CDR2 SASEGT come from the germline V gene. J lost 4 bases, V lost 1 base, and 5 bases had no gene match. CDR3 in amino acids: CASSEGTGGPETQYF. Written as DNA, the CDR3 is TGTGCCAGCAGTGAAGGGACGGGAGGGCCAGAGACCCAGTACTTC.

Written as DNA, the CDR3 is TGCAGTGCTAGAAAACTGTTTTTT. Translating it yields CSARKLFF. The chain has TRBV20-1 and TRBJ1-4; D is uncertain. The V end lost 2 bases, the J end lost 11 bases, and 0 bases lay between the germline ends. CDR3 size: 8 residues. Germline CDR1 is DFQATT and CDR2 is SNEGSKA (reference sequence).

Comments on this clonotype: The germline gene is not matched at one end of the junction; a read error may be the cause. V and J are TRBV2 and TRBJ2-1; 8 positions agree with TRBD2. This CDR3 spans 15 amino acids. Per germline, CDR1 SNHLY and CDR2 FYNNEI. The CDR3 here is CASSASGLGGWEQLF. The CDR3 DNA follows: TGTGCCAGCAGCGCCTCGGGACTAGGTGGCTGGGAGCAGCTCTTC.

On this clonotype: A junction end diverges from the germline sequence, so it may reflect a read error. The V and J genes are TRBV24-1 and TRBJ2-6; 10 bases agree with TRBD1. The germline CDR1 and CDR2 sequences are KGHDR and SFDVKD. The CDR3 contains 15 residues. The CDR3 protein is CATGTGAGGADVLTF. The CDR3 bases are TGTGCCACCGGGACAGGGGCTGGAGGGGCCGACGTCCTGACTTTC.

This clonotype was counted between two and nine times. This chain uses TRBV2 with TRBJ1-2, with TRBD1 matching over 7 bases. The CDR3 is 11 residues long. Germline loops: CDR1 SNHLY, CDR2 FYNNEI. V lost 5 bases to trimming and J lost 8 bases; unmatched junction nucleotides: 2. The CDR3 protein is CASSPDRGYTF. DNA for the CDR3: TGTGCCAGCAGTCCGGACAGGGGCTACACCTTC.

This clonotype came up once. The rearrangement links TRBV5-1 to TRBJ2-7; 8 bases are shared with TRBD2. The CDR3 extends over 14 amino acids. The trim removed 1 base at V and 4 bases at J, leaving 4 bases unmatched. Germline V CDR1 and CDR2: SGHRS, YFSETQ. CDR3 coding DNA: TGCGCCAGCAGCTTGCGAGTAGCGGGGTACGAGCAGTACTTC. Residues: CASSLRVAGYEQYF.

V and J are TRBV11-1 and TRBJ2-1; D ambiguous. The V end lost 5 bases, the J end lost 8 bases, and 16 bases lay between the germline ends. The germline CDR1 and CDR2 sequences are SGHAT and FQDESV (reference sequence). The CDR3 runs to 14 residues. The CDR3 is CASSPAFSADEQFF. The DNA for the CDR3 is TGTGCCAGCAGCCCCGCTTTTAGTGCCGATGAGCAGTTCTTC.

V and J are TRBV19 and TRBJ2-1; D gene uncertain. Trimming took off 10 bases at V and 4 bases at J, with 5 bases between the two ends. The CDR3 has 10 residues. Germline assignment: CDR1 LNHDA and CDR2 SQIVND (reference sequence). CDR3 DNA sequence: TGTGCCACTTCGTACAATGAGCAGTTCTTC. It translates to CATSYNEQFF. The complete variable domain, with remaining parts taken from reference TRBV19 and TRBJ2-1, reads DGGITQSPKYLFRKEGQNVTLSCEQNLNHDAMYWYRQDPGQGLRLIYYSQIVNDFQKGDIAEGYSVSREKKESFPLTVTSAQKNPTAFYLCATSYNEQFFGPGTRLTVL.

Regarding this clonotype: A much larger clone lies one base from this, so it may be a read error. This likely comes from a read error, as the CDR3 has no conserved phenylalanine or tryptophan at its end. The genes are TRBV5-1 and TRBJ1-2; 9 bases agree with TRBD1. This CDR3 region has 14 residues. Germline CDR1 reads SGHRS; CDR2 reads YFSETQ. Trimming removed 0 bases from V and 5 bases from J; junction bases left unmatched: 2. The CDR3 DNA is TGCGCCAGCAGCTTGGAGGACAGGGGTTATGGCTACACCCTC. This encodes CASSLEDRGYGYTL.

This clonotype was recorded a few times. The chain couples TRBV24-1 to TRBJ2-3; D remains ambiguous. The germline V gene encodes CDR1 KGHDR and CDR2 SFDVKD. The V end was cut by 4 bases, the J end by 2 bases, with 3 bases between. The CDR3 extends over 12 amino acids. The CDR3 here is CATSDFTDTQYF. The CDR3 DNA reads as TGTGCCACCAGTGACTTCACAGATACGCAGTATTTT.

The sample holds many counts of this clonotype. The rearrangement joins TRBV4-3 to TRBJ2-1; 8 positions match TRBD2. Looked up from germline, CDR1 is LGHNA and CDR2 is YSLEER. V shed 3 bases and J 8 bases; nucleotides not matched to a gene: 6. The CDR3 has 14 amino acids. The CDR3 loop reads CASSQTGLEDEQFF. CDR3 coding DNA: TGCGCCAGCAGCCAGACGGGACTAGAAGATGAGCAGTTCTTC.

The rearrangement links TRBV2 to TRBJ2-1, with TRBD2 matching 10 bases. CDR3 length: 13 amino acids. Germline CDR1 is SNHLY and CDR2 is FYNNEI. Trimming removed 10 bases from V and 8 bases from J; junction bases left unmatched: 8. Here the CDR3 reads CANGLAEFYEQFF. DNA of the CDR3: TGTGCCAACGGACTAGCGGAATTCTATGAGCAGTTCTTC.